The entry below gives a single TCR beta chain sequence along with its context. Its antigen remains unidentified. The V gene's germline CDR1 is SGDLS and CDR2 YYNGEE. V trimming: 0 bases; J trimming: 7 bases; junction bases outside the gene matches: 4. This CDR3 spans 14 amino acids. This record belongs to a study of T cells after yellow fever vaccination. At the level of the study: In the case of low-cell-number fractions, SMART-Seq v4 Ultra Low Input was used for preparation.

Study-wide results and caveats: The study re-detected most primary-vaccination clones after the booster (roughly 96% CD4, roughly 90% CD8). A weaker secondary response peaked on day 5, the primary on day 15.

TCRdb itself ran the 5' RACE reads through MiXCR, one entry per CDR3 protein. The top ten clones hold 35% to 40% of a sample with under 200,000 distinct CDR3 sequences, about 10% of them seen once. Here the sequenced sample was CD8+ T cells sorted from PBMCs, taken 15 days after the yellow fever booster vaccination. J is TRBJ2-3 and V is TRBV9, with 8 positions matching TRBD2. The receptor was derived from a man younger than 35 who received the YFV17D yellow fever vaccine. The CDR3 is CASSVGGGTNTQYF. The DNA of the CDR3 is TGTGCCAGCAGCGTAGGCGGGGGGACGAATACGCAGTATTTT.